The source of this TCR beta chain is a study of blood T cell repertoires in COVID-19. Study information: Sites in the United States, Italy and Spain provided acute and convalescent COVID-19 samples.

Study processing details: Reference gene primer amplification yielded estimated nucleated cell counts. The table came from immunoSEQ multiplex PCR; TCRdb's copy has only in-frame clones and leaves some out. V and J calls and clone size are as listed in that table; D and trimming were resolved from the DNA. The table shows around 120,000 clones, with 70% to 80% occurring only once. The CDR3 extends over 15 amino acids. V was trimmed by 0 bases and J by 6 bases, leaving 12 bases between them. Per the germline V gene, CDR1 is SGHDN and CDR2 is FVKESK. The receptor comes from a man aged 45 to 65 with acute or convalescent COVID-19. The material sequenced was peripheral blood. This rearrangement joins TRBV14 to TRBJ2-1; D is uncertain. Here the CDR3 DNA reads TGTGCCAGCAGCCAAGATTATTCTAGGCGCAATGAGCAGTTCTTC. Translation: CASSQDYSRRNEQFF.